This TCR beta chain was captured by sequencing in a study of blood T cell repertoires in COVID-19. Study information: T cells, B-cell-depleted T cells, or PBMCs supplied cDNA or gDNA.

This clone was observed a handful of times. Profiled with immunoSEQ multiplex PCR; TCRdb holds only in-frame clones, not every one. The top ten clones hold around 5% of a sample with roughly 150,000 clones, around 88% of them seen once. Trimming removed 1 base from V and 4 bases from J; junction bases left unmatched: 8. This CDR3 is 18 amino acids long. The germline V gene has CDR1 MGHDK and CDR2 SYGVNS. This chain connects TRBV25-1 to TRBJ2-2; TRBD2 aligns across 11 bases. Specimen: peripheral blood. This clonotype was sampled from a human donor in a cohort sampled during active COVID-19. The CDR3 DNA is TGTGCCAGCAGTGAATCTACGACTAGCGGGGTGATCACCGGGGAGCTGTTTTTT. It codes for CASSESTTSGVITGELFF.